This T cell receptor (beta chain) was identified during a study of post-analysis software for immune sequencing data (dated by TCRdb to the mid-2010s). General notes on the study: The recorded disease courses included relapsing-remitting, secondary progressive and progressive-relapsing multiple sclerosis, and some patients had no subtype annotation. The patient repertoires were set against approximately 10 previously published healthy control repertoires from donors whose ages ranged from roughly 6 to 27 years. A subset of samples was prepared in parallel using single-end sample barcoding, then pooled and co-amplified after Illumina adapter ligation. Overall study outcomes, separate from this receptor: Patients showed significantly higher frequencies than controls for a handful of TRBV segments, among them TRBV5-6, TRBV5-1 and TRBV20-1. When samples were clustered directly using the F measure, samples prepared in the same batch co-clustered strongly, which prompted a batch-effect correction. The multiple sclerosis patient group was slightly younger than the control group. Multiple sclerosis patients had significantly lower normalized Chao1 diversity than controls, a result that suggests substantial peripheral T-cell clonal expansion.

This clonotype was recorded a few times. Its antigen is not yet known. Per-base quality was not reported, and no clone a single base away is much larger than it. The germline V gene specifies ENHRY as CDR1 and SYGVKD as CDR2. V sheds 6 bases and J sheds 5 bases, leaving 13 bases between their ends. The CDR3 runs 13 amino acids, cysteine and phenylalanine included. The CDR3 DNA has 39 bases and is translated from base 1. The library was produced with PCR. The data were produced on an Illumina HiSeq 2500. To reduce PCR and sequencing biases, unique molecular identifiers were incorporated into the TCR beta cDNA libraries. Per 1 to 10 million input T cells, roughly 0.5 million cDNA molecules were obtained, such that each molecule approximated one T cell. Patient libraries were prepared and sequenced with the same protocol used for the earlier healthy control dataset. Within a given batch, samples were prepared together, multiplexed and sequenced on the same HiSeq lane. The paper's data handling went like this. MIGEC handled the raw barcoded reads, throwing out single-read molecular identifier groups before consensus assembly and CDR3 extraction. Clonotype tables were post-analysed with VDJtools, normalizing diversity by down-sampling all datasets to the smallest sample size. To correct batch-related cross-sample contamination, repertoire overlap clustering matched CDR3 amino acid sequences but not nucleotide sequences. TCRdb trimmed the raw reads at Q25, called clones with MiXCR and kept productive beta chains. CDR3 protein sequences are deduplicated, and each keeps its most common genes and DNA. The V and J calls were determined by TCRdb, not by the authors. This sample comprises roughly 570,000 distinct CDR3 sequences, around 31% of them detected only once. The ten largest clones capture around 6% of the sample.

TCR beta repertoires were profiled from peripheral blood of over 10 young patients with multiple sclerosis to demonstrate the VDJtools post-analysis software. The patients with multiple sclerosis were children and adolescents between roughly 6 and 15 years of age. The sequence is built from TRBV10-3 and TRBJ2-5; a weak D assignment points to TRBD1 (6 bases agree). This clonotype was sampled from a girl aged 2-17 years with multiple sclerosis. Specimen: blood. The CDR3 protein sequence reads: CAISKGQRETQYF. The nucleotides are TGTGCCATCAGCAAAGGACAGCGCGAGACCCAGTACTTC.